A single sample is the source of the 9 T cell receptor beta chains below, sequenced in a study of T cell repertoires in cytomegalovirus infection. TCRdb itself ran the reads through MiXCR, one entry per CDR3 protein. The data show more than 250,000 distinct CDR3 sequences, around 15% seen once. Sequences were obtained from PBMCs. These receptors were collected from a human donor in good health (CMV status not recorded). Some clones in this sample may be carry-over from other donors' samples.

The V and J genes are TRBV20-1 and TRBJ1-5; D not certain. CDR1 is DFQATT, CDR2 SNEGSKA, per germline (reference sequence). V lost 0 bases, J lost 3 bases, and 12 bases lay in between. The CDR3 runs 15 residues. CDR3 sequence: CSARDYGRINQPQHF. The CDR3 nucleotides are TGCAGTGCTAGAGATTATGGACGAATCAATCAGCCCCAGCATTTT.

This clonotype was counted ten times or more. J is TRBJ2-1 and V is TRBV7-3; possibly TRBD1 or TRBD2 for D (5 bases each). V was pared by 5 bases and J by 3 bases, with 14 bases between. The CDR3 covers 15 residues. Germline CDR1 reads SGHTA; CDR2 reads FQGTGA. The CDR3 region has the DNA TGTGCCAGCAGCCCGAGGGGCAGCGGCTACAATGAGCAGTTCTTC. Amino acid sequence: CASSPRGSGYNEQFF.

This clonotype occurred many times. The V gene is TRBV20-1, the J gene TRBJ2-7; D is possibly TRBD2 (6 bases). Germline V gene sequence: CDR1 DFQATT, CDR2 SNEGSKA (reference sequence). Trimming removed 3 bases from V and 3 bases from J, with 15 bases in between. CDR3 length: 14 residues. The CDR3 is CSARGGGGFYEQYF. As DNA, the CDR3 is TGCAGTGCTAGGGGAGGTGGGGGATTCTACGAGCAGTACTTC.

Only a few counts were recorded for this clonotype. V and J are TRBV19 and TRBJ1-1; 7 bases map to TRBD1. The V gene end was trimmed by 4 bases and the J gene end by 4 bases; junction bases not matched to a gene: 6. Germline loops: CDR1 LNHDA, CDR2 SQIVND (reference sequence). The CDR3 runs 14 residues. This CDR3 reads CASSRDSLSTEAFF. The CDR3 DNA reads as TGTGCCAGTAGTAGGGACAGCCTGAGCACTGAAGCTTTCTTT.

There are a few counts of this clonotype. This chain uses TRBV20-1 with TRBJ2-4, with 10 bases matching TRBD2. After removal of 7 bases from V and 0 bases from J, the junction contained 6 bases not matched to a gene. Germline CDR1 reads DFQATT; CDR2 reads SNEGSKA (reference sequence). The CDR3 is 15 amino acids. The CDR3 region has the DNA TGCAGTGTTCCTAGCGGGAGAGTAGCCAAAAACATTCAGTACTTC. Translation: CSVPSGRVAKNIQYF.

This clonotype occurred many times. The chain employs TRBV7-6 and TRBJ2-5; D is possibly TRBD1 or TRBD2 (6 bases each). V shed 4 bases and J shed 4 bases, with 16 bases lying between them. The CDR3 is 15 amino acids. Germline-derived CDR1 and CDR2 are SGHVS and FNYEAQ. The CDR3 DNA reads as TGTGCCAGCAGCTCATACAGGGTCGGGGGAGAGACCCAGTACTTC. Protein sequence: CASSSYRVGGETQYF.

This clonotype was observed a handful of times. The chain is built from TRBV2 and TRBJ1-4; D gene uncertain. The germline gives CDR1 SNHLY, CDR2 FYNNEI. The length of the CDR3 is 15 residues. V was clipped by 2 bases and J by 8 bases, with 15 bases between them. The CDR3 here is CASSETGINREKLFF. DNA of the CDR3: TGTGCCAGCAGTGAAACTGGAATTAATCGCGAAAAACTGTTTTTT.

CDR3 residues: CSVQGNTEAFF. CDR3 bases: TGCAGCGTACAGGGGAACACTGAAGCTTTCTTT. The rearrangement links TRBV20-1 to TRBJ1-1; a possible D gene is TRBD1 (6 bases). From germline, CDR1 is DFQATT and CDR2 SNEGSKA (reference sequence). The length of the CDR3 is 11 residues.

The chain links TRBV15 to TRBJ1-5; 12 nucleotides agree with TRBD1. Germline CDR1 is LNHNV and CDR2 is YYDKDF (reference sequence). This CDR3 is built from 16 residues. V lost 4 bases and J lost 6; bases outside the gene matches: 7. The CDR3 bases are TGTGCCACCAGCATCCACGGGACAGGGGGCGGTCAGCCCCAGCATTTT. It encodes CATSIHGTGGGQPQHF. The entire variable domain, with the rest obtained from reference TRBV15 and TRBJ1-5, is as follows: DAMVIQNPRYQVTQFGKPVTLSCSQTLNHNVMYWYQQKSSQAPKLLFHYYDKDFNNEADTPDNFQSRRPNTSFCFLDIRSPGLGDTAMYLCATSIHGTGGGQPQHFGDGTRLSIL.